This T cell receptor beta chain came from a study of molecular identifiers for immune sequencing clone quantification. Study-wide points: The study reportedly detected spiked Jurkat TCR RNA from one cell among some 1 million naive cells.

The V and J ends lost 7 bases and 4 bases respectively, with 13 bases between them. Germline V CDR1 and CDR2: LNHDA, SQIVND (reference sequence). The CDR3 has 13 amino acids. TCRdb used MiXCR to reprocess the PCR reads, holding one entry per CDR3 protein. The profile covers approximately 590,000 distinct CDR3 sequences, with about 25% appearing a single time and about 0.8% taken by the ten largest. With respect to this clonotype: Its antigen is unknown.

The sequencing sample was made of naive CD8+ T cells from blood, with Jurkat cell RNA spiked in. Subset meaning: FACS-sorted CD8+CD4-CCR7+CD45RA+ naive T cells. The V and J genes are TRBV19 and TRBJ1-1; D is possibly TRBD1 (5 bases). This TCR came from a human donor in good health. Some libraries in this study had Jurkat cell RNA spiked in. The CDR3 here is CASNPGRGTEAFF. In DNA form, the CDR3 reads TGTGCCAGTAACCCTGGAAGGGGCACTGAAGCTTTCTTT.